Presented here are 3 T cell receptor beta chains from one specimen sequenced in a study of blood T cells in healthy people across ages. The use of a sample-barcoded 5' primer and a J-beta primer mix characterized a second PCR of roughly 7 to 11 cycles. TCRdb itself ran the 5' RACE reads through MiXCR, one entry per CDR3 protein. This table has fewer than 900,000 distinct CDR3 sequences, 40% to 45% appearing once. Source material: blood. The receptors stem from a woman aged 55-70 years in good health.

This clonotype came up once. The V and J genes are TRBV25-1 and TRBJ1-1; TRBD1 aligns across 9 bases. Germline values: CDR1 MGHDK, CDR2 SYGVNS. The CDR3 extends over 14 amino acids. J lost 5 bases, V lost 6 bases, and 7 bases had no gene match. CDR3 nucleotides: TGTGCCAGCAGACAGACAGGGGGTCGGACTGAAGCTTTCTTT. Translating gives CASRQTGGRTEAFF. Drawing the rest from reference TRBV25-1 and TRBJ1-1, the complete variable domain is EADIYQTPRYLVIGTGKKITLECSQTMGHDKMYWYQQDPGMELHLIHYSYGVNSTEKGDLSSESTVSRIRTEHFPLTLESARPSHTSQYLCASRQTGGRTEAFFGQGTRLTVV.

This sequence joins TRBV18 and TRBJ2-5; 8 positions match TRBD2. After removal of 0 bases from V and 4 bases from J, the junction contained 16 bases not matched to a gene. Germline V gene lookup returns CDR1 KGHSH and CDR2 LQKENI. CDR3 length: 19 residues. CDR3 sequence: CASSPPLASGSISAETQYF. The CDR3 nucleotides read TGTGCCAGCTCACCACCTCTCGCAAGCGGGAGTATAAGTGCAGAGACCCAGTACTTC. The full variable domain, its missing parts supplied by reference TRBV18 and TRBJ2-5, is NAGVMQNPRHLVRRRGQEARLRCSPMKGHSHVYWYRQLPEEGLKFMVYLQKENIIDESGMPKERFSAEFPKEGPSILRIQQVVRGDSAAYFCASSPPLASGSISAETQYFGPGTRLLVL.

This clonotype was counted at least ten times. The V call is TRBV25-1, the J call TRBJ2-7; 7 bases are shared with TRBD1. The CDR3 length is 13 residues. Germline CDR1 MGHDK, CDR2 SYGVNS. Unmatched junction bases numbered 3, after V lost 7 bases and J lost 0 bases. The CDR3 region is CASTGGSSYEQYF. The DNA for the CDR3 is TGTGCCAGCACAGGGGGATCCTCCTACGAGCAGTACTTC.